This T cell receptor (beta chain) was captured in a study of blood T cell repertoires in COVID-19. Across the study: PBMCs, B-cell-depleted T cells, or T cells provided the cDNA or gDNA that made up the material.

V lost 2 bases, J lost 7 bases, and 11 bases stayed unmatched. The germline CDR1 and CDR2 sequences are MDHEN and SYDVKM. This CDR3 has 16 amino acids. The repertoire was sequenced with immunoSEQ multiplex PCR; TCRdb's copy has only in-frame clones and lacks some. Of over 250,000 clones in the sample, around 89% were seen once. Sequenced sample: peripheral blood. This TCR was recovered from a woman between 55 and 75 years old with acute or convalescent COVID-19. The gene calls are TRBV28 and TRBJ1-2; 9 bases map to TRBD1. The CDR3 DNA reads TGTGCCAGCAGTTTAGCCTCGGGACAGGGTGTCTTTGGCTACACCTTC. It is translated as CASSLASGQGVFGYTF.